This TCR beta chain comes out of a study of shared clonotypes between healthy human individuals. Findings of the study overall: The study sampled only blood, and tissue repertoires likely differ.

As for this clone: No antigen is known for it.

TCRdb's table, derived via immunoSEQ multiplex PCR, lists solely in-frame clones and lacks some. This table holds some 600,000 clones, around 96% found once. Naivety among CD8 cells was defined by CD45RO negativity and positive CCR7 selection, thereby excluding terminally differentiated effector memory CD45RA+ cells. Germline loops: CDR1 MNHEY, CDR2 SVGAGI. V gave up 8 bases and J gave up 8 bases, with 13 bases separating them. The CDR3 has 12 residues. The rearrangement links TRBV6-5 to TRBJ2-1; D may be TRBD2 (5 bases). This receptor was obtained from a woman under 40 in good health. The sequencing sample was made of naive CD8+ T cells sorted from blood. CDR3 sequence (DNA): TGTGCCAGCCCCATACTAGTCTATGAGCAGTTCTTC. Residues: CASPILVYEQFF.